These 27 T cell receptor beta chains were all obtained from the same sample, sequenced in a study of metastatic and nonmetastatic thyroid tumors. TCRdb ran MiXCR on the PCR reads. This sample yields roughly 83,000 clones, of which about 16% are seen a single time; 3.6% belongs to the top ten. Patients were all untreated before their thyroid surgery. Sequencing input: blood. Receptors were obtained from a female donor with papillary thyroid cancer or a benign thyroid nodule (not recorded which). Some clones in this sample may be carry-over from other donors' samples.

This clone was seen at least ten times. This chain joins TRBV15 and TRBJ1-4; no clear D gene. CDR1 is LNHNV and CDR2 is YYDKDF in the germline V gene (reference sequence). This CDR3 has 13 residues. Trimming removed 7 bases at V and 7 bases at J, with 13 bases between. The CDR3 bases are TGTGCCACCATCGGCGGGTTAGGTGAAAAACTGTTTTTT. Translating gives CATIGGLGEKLFF.

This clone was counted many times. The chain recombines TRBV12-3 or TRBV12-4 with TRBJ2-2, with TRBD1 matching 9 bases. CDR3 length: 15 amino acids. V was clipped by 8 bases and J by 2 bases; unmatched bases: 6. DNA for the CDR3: TGTGCCAGCCACGGGACAGGGATCAACACCGGGGAGCTGTTTTTT. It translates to CASHGTGINTGELFF.

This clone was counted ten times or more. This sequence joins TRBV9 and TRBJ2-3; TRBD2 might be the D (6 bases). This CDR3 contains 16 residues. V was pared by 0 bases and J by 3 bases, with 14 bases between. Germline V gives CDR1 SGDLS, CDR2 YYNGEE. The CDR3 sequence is CASSVGGGARTDTQYF. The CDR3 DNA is TGTGCCAGCAGCGTAGGAGGCGGGGCGAGGACAGATACGCAGTATTTT.

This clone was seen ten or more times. As DNA, the CDR3 is TGTGCCAGCAGCTTAGGCTTACAGGGGGAGACCCAGTACTTC. Its protein product is CASSLGLQGETQYF. V and J are TRBV7-6 and TRBJ2-5, with 7 bases lining up with TRBD1. CDR1 is SGHVS, CDR2 FNYEAQ, per germline. Germline trimming cut 1 base from V and 5 bases from J; bases unmatched to any gene: 4. The CDR3 contains 14 residues.

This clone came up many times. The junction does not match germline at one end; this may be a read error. As DNA, the CDR3 is TGTGCTAGCAGCTTAGGAAGCACCCAAGAGACCCAGTACTTC. The encoded protein is CASSLGSTQETQYF. The rearrangement uses TRBV7-7 and TRBJ2-5; D call uncertain. Germline V gene lookup returns CDR1 SSHAT and CDR2 FNYEAQ (reference sequence). The CDR3 has 14 amino acids.

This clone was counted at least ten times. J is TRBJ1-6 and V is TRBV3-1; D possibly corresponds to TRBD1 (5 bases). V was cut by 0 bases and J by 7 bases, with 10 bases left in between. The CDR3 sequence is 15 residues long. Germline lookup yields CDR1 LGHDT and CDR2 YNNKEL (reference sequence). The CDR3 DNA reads TGTGCCAGCAGCCAAGATAGCAGGGCGAATTCACCCCTCCACTTT. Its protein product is CASSQDSRANSPLHF.

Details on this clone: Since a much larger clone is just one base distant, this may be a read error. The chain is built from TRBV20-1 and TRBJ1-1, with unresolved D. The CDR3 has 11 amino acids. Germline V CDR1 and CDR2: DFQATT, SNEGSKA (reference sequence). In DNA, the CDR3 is TGCAGTGCAAGGACCATCCATGAAGCTTCCTTT. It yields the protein CSARTIHEASF.

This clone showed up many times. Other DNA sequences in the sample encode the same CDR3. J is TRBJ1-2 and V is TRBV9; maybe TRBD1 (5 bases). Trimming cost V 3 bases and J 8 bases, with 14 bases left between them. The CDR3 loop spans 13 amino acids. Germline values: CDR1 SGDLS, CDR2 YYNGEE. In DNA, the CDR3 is TGTGCCAGCAGCGGGGGCTCCTCCCGGGGCTACACCTTC. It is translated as CASSGGSSRGYTF.

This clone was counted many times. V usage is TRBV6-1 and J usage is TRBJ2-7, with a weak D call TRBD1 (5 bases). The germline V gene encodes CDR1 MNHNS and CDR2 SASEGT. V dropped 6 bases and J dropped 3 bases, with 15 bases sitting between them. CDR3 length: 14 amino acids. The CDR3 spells CASRPQGPIYEQYF. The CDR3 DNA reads TGTGCCAGCAGACCTCAGGGCCCGATCTACGAGCAGTACTTC.

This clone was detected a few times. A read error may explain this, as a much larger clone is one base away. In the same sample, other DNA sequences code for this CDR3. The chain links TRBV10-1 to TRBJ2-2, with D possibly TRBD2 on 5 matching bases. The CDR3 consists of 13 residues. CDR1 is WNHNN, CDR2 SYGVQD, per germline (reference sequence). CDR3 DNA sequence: TGCGCCAGCAGTGAGCGGGAAACCGGAGAGCTGTTTTTT. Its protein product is CASSERETGELFF.

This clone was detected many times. The CDR3 DNA reads as TGTGCCAGCAGCTTGCAGGGGGCGATTGTCTATGGCTACACCTTC. Protein product: CASSLQGAIVYGYTF. V and J are TRBV5-6 and TRBJ1-2; 8 bases fit TRBD1. Trimming cost V 1 base and J 4 bases; bases outside gene matches: 6. CDR1 SGHDT and CDR2 YYEEEE come from the germline V gene. This CDR3 region has 15 residues.

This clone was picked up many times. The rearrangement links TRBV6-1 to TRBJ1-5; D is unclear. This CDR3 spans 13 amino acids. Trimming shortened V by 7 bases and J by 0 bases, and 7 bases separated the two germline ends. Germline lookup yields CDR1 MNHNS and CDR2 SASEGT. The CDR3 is CASIKSSNQPQHF. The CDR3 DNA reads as TGTGCCAGCATTAAAAGTAGCAATCAGCCCCAGCATTTT.

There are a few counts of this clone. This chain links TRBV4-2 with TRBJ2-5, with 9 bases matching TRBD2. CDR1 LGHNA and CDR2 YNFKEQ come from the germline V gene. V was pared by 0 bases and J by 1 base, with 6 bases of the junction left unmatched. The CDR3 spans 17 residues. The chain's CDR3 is CASSQDPSGGLQETQYF. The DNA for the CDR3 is TGTGCCAGCAGCCAAGATCCCAGCGGGGGGCTCCAAGAGACCCAGTACTTC.

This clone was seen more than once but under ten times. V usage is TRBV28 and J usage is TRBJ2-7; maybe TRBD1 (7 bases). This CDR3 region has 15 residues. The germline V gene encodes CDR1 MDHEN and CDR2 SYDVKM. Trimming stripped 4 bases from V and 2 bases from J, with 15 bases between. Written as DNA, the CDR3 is TGTGCCAGCAGTTCAGGGGGGCAGGAAACCTACGAGCAGTACTTC. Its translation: CASSSGGQETYEQYF.

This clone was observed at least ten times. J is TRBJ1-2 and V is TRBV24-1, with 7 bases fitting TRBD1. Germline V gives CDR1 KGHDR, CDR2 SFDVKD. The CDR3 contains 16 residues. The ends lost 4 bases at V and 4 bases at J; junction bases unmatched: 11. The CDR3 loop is CATSEHYRGLGYGYTF. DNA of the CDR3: TGTGCCACCAGTGAACATTATAGGGGGCTGGGCTATGGCTACACCTTC.

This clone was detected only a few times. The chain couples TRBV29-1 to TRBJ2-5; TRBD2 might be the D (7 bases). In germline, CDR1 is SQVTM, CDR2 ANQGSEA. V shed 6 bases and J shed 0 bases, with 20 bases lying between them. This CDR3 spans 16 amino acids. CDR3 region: CSVQPPRGGNQETQYF. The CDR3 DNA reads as TGCAGCGTCCAGCCCCCCAGGGGAGGGAACCAAGAGACCCAGTACTTC.

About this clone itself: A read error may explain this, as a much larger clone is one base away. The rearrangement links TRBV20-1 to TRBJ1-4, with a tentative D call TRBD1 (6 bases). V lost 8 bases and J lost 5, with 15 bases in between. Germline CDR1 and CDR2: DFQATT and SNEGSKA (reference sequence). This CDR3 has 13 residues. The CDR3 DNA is TGCAGTTGGGGGCAGGGGCCCAATGAAAAACTGTTTTTT. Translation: CSWGQGPNEKLFF.

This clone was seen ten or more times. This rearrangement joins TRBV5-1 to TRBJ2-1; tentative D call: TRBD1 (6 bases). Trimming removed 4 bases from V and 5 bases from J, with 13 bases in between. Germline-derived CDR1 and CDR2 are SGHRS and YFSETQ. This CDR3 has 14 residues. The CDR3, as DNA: TGCGCCAGCAGCCCCAGGACAGCCGACAATGAGCAGTTCTTC. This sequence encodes CASSPRTADNEQFF. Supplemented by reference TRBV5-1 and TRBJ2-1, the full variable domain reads KAGVTQTPRYLIKTRGQQVTLSCSPISGHRSVSWYQQTPGQGLQFLFEYFSETQRNKGNFPGRFSGRQFSNSRSEMNVSTLELGDSALYLCASSPRTADNEQFFGPGTRLTVL.

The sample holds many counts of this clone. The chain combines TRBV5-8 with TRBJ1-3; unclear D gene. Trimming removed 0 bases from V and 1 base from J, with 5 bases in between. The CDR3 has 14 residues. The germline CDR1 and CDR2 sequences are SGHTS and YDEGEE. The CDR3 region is CASSLGVSGNTIYF. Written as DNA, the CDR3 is TGTGCCAGCAGCTTGGGGGTGTCTGGAAACACCATATATTTT.

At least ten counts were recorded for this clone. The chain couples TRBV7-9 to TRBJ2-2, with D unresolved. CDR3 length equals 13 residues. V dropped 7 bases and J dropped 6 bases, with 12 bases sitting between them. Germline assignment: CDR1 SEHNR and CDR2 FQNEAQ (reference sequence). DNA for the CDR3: TGTGCCAGCACCCTACTCGTGGCCGGGGAGCTGTTTTTT. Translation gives CASTLLVAGELFF.

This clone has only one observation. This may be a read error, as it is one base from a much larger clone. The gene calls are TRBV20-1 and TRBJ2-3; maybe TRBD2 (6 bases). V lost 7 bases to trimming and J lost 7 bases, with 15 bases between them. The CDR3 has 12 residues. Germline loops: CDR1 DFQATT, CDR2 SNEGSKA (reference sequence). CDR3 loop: CSESTSSNTQYF. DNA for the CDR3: TGCAGTGAAAGTACTAGCAGTAATACGCAGTATTTT.

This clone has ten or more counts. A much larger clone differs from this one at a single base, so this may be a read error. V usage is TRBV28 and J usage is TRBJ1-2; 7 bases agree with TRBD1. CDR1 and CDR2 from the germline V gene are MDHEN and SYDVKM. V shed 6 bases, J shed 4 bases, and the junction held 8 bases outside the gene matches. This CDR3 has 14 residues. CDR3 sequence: CASSRGQTVYGYTF. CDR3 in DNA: TGTGCCAGCAGCAGGGGACAGACAGTCTATGGCTACACCTTC.

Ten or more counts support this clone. DNA of the CDR3: TGTGCCAGCAGCTTAATGAGGGACAGGGCTCAGCCCCAGCATTTT. Protein: CASSLMRDRAQPQHF. The chain recombines TRBV7-2 with TRBJ1-5, with 9 nucleotides matching TRBD1. The CDR3 is 15 residues long. The ends lost 2 bases at V and 6 bases at J; junction bases unmatched: 5. CDR1 is SGHTA, CDR2 FQGNSA, per germline. Complete variable domain (other parts from reference TRBV7-2 and TRBJ1-5): GAGVSQSPSNKVTEKGKDVELRCDPISGHTALYWYRQSLGQGLEFLIYFQGNSAPDKSGLPSDRFSAERTGGSVSTLTIQRTQQEDSAVYLCASSLMRDRAQPQHFGDGTRLSIL.

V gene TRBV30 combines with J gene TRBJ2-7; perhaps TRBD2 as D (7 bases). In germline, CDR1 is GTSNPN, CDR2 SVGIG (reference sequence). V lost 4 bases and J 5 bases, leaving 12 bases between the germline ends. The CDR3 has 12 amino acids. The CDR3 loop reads CAWIEGGHEQYF. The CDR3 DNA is TGTGCCTGGATCGAGGGGGGGCACGAGCAGTACTTC.

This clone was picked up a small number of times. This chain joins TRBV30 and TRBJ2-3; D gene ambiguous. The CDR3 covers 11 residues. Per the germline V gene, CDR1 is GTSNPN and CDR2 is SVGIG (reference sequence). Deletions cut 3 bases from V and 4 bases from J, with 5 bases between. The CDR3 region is CAWSSPDTQYF. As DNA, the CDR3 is TGTGCCTGGAGCTCCCCAGATACGCAGTATTTT.

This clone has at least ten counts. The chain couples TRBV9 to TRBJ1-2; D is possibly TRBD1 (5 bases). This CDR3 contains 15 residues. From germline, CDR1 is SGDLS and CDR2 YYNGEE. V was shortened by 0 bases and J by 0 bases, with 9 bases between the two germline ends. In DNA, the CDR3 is TGTGCCAGCAGCGTAGAAGGGGAAGCTAACTATGGCTACACCTTC. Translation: CASSVEGEANYGYTF.

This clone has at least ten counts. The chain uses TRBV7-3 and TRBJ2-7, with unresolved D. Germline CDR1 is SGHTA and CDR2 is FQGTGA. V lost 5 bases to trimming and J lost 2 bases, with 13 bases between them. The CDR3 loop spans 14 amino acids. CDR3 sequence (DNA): TGTGCCAGCAGCCCCGGTGATGGGGCCTACGAGCAGTACTTC. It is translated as CASSPGDGAYEQYF. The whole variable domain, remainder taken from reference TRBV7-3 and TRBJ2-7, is GAGVSQTPSNKVTEKGKYVELRCDPISGHTALYWYRQSLGQGPEFLIYFQGTGAADDSGLPNDRFFAVRPEGSVSTLKIQRTERGDSAVYLCASSPGDGAYEQYFGPGTRLTVT.